This entry describes one T cell receptor (beta chain). Here immunoSEQ multiplex PCR was the method, and the copy in TCRdb shows in-frame clones only, minus some. This sample has about 10,000 clones, with 74% found just once. The sample is drawn from a study of T cells after somatic rescue of genetic block. The V gene's germline CDR1 is MNHNS and CDR2 SASEGT. CDR3 length: 15 residues. The ends lost 1 base at V and 4 bases at J; junction bases unmatched: 5. The sequence derives from a boy younger than 18. This chain links TRBV6-1 with TRBJ1-1, with 8 bases lining up with TRBD1. Sequenced material: peripheral blood mononuclear cells (PBMCs). This CDR3 reads CASSEGATGATEAFF. In nucleotides, the CDR3 is TGTGCCAGCAGTGAAGGGGCGACAGGGGCCACTGAAGCTTTCTTT.